Below are 27 T cell receptor beta chains sequenced from a single sample in a study of human T cells and chemical hapten exposure. The time point denotes: pre-sensitization, week 0. Treatment defined: therapeutic diphenylcyclopropenone sensitization with weekly scalp DPC. Via MiXCR, TCRdb re-called the RACE reads, giving one row per CDR3 protein. The sample gives 250,000 or so distinct CDR3 sequences, 8.6% of which show up once; less than 3% is in the top ten. The sample here was whole blood, taken in connection with sensitization to the hapten diphenylcyclopropenone (DPC). All receptors come from a woman aged 40-49 years with alopecia areata. Some clones in this sample may be carry-over from other donors' samples.

This chain joins TRBV5-4 and TRBJ2-1; 12 positions match TRBD2. V gave up 3 bases and J gave up 13 bases; unmatched junction bases: 14. The CDR3 runs 16 residues. The germline gives CDR1 SGHNT, CDR2 YYREEE (reference sequence). CDR3 residues: CASSSGMSRTSGIQFF. CDR3 sequence (DNA): TGTGCCAGCAGCTCCGGTATGAGCCGGACTAGCGGGATTCAGTTCTTC.

This clonotype was seen only a few times. The chain joins TRBV6-1 to TRBJ2-4; 9 bases are shared with TRBD1. With 7 bases clipped from V and 1 base from J, the junction kept 11 bases outside the gene matches. CDR1 and CDR2 from the germline V gene are MNHNS and SASEGT. The CDR3 runs to 17 residues. This CDR3 reads CASTDRGEAWAKNIQYF. As DNA, the CDR3 is TGTGCCAGCACCGACAGGGGGGAGGCCTGGGCCAAAAACATTCAGTACTTC.

A few counts support this clonotype. This chain joins TRBV6-2 or TRBV6-3 and TRBJ2-1, with 8 bases lining up with TRBD1. V was clipped by 7 bases and J by 9 bases; unmatched bases: 8. This CDR3 has 13 residues. Germline loops: CDR1 MNHEY, CDR2 SVGEGT. The CDR3 nucleotides are TGTGCCAGCAACCAGGGGGCGCTGGGTGAGCAGTTCTTC. Translated, it gives CASNQGALGEQFF.

The chain combines TRBV10-3 with TRBJ1-2; the D gene is possibly TRBD1 (6 bases). With 5 bases removed from V and 2 bases from J, the gap between germline ends came to 9 bases. In germline, CDR1 is ENHRY, CDR2 SYGVKD. CDR3 size: 13 residues. The CDR3 DNA reads TGTGCCATCAGTCTCGACAGGAACTATGGCTACACCTTC. Translating it yields CAISLDRNYGYTF.

The rearrangement joins TRBV28 to TRBJ2-1, with 8 bases that match TRBD2. CDR3 size: 15 residues. Per germline, CDR1 MDHEN and CDR2 SYDVKM. J was trimmed by 4 bases and V by 5 bases; bases with no gene match: 7. CDR3 DNA sequence: TGTGCCAGCAGTCTTGAAACGGGAGGGTACAATGAGCAGTTCTTC. Protein product: CASSLETGGYNEQFF.

Many counts were recorded for this clonotype. The chain has TRBV29-1 and TRBJ2-3, with D unresolved. V was clipped by 3 bases and J by 3 bases, with 10 bases between them. CDR3 length: 13 residues. The germline V gene encodes CDR1 SQVTM and CDR2 ANQGSEA. CDR3 sequence (DNA): TGCAGCGTTGACCGGCTAGAAACAGATACGCAGTATTTT. Translated: CSVDRLETDTQYF.

The J gene is TRBJ2-5, the V gene TRBV5-1; tentatively, D is TRBD2 (6 bases). V shed 6 bases and J shed 5 bases, with 17 bases lying between them. Germline lookup yields CDR1 SGHRS and CDR2 YFSETQ. The CDR3 has 14 amino acids. CDR3 nucleotides: TGCGCCAGCAAGAGGGGCGGTGGAGGGGAGACCCAGTACTTC. Translating it yields CASKRGGGGETQYF. Using reference TRBV5-1 and TRBJ2-5 for the parts outside the CDR3, the full variable domain is KAGVTQTPRYLIKTRGQQVTLSCSPISGHRSVSWYQQTPGQGLQFLFEYFSETQRNKGNFPGRFSGRQFSNSRSEMNVSTLELGDSALYLCASKRGGGGETQYFGPGTRLLVL.

The chain employs TRBV24-1 and TRBJ2-1; no definite D call. The CDR3 length is 17 residues. Trimming cost V 3 bases and J 2 bases, with 16 bases left between them. Per germline, CDR1 KGHDR and CDR2 SFDVKD. CDR3 loop: CATSDTQDTVAYNEQFF. Written as DNA, the CDR3 is TGTGCCACCAGTGATACCCAAGACACAGTTGCCTACAATGAGCAGTTCTTC.

The chain links TRBV12-3 or TRBV12-4 to TRBJ2-3; D ambiguous. The CDR3 extends over 14 amino acids. Deletions cut 6 bases from V and 4 bases from J, with 14 bases between. CDR3: CASSPGPLADTQYF. CDR3 nucleotide sequence: TGTGCCAGCAGCCCAGGCCCCTTGGCAGATACGCAGTATTTT.

The rearrangement uses TRBV7-9 and TRBJ2-3; D remains unclear. Between the trimmed V and J ends, which lost 4 bases and 1 base, there was a span of 6 bases. The germline CDR1 and CDR2 sequences are SEHNR and FQNEAQ (reference sequence). The CDR3 is 13 amino acids. The CDR3 DNA reads as TGTGCCAGCAGCTCGATTGGCACAGATACGCAGTATTTT. Translation: CASSSIGTDTQYF.

This clonotype appeared a few times. V usage is TRBV20-1 and J usage is TRBJ2-6; D is undetermined. Per the germline V gene, CDR1 is DFQATT and CDR2 is SNEGSKA (reference sequence). The length of the CDR3 is 15 residues. V was cut by 0 bases and J by 4 bases, with 10 bases left in between. The CDR3 nucleotides read TGCAGTGCTAGAGATCCTCGGGCCGGGGCCAACGTCCTGACTTTC. It translates to CSARDPRAGANVLTF.

The rearrangement uses TRBV7-9 and TRBJ1-1, with TRBD1 as a possible D gene (6 bases). Looked up from germline, CDR1 is SEHNR and CDR2 is FQNEAQ (reference sequence). The CDR3 extends over 12 amino acids. Deletions cut 6 bases from V and 6 bases from J, with 11 bases between. CDR3 nucleotide sequence: TGTGCCAGCAGAAAGGGGGACGCTGAAGCTTTCTTT. Protein: CASRKGDAEAFF.

The chain has TRBV12-3 or TRBV12-4 and TRBJ1-5, with D possibly matching TRBD1 (5 bases). The CDR3 sequence is 15 residues long. The V end was cut by 4 bases, the J end by 0 bases, with 10 bases between. This CDR3 is CASSSGTHSNQPQHF. CDR3 nucleotide sequence: TGTGCCAGCAGTTCGGGGACCCATAGCAATCAGCCCCAGCATTTT.

The chain carries TRBV20-1 and TRBJ2-7, with TRBD2 matching 7 bases. CDR1 DFQATT and CDR2 SNEGSKA come from the germline V gene (reference sequence). J lost 5 bases, V lost 0 bases, and 4 bases had no gene match. This CDR3 has 13 amino acids. The CDR3 here is CSAREAGADEQYF. Here the CDR3 DNA reads TGCAGTGCTAGAGAGGCGGGAGCGGACGAGCAGTACTTC.

The gene calls are TRBV27 and TRBJ2-3; TRBD2 agrees at 10 bases. This CDR3 spans 19 amino acids. V was pared by 6 bases and J by 0 bases, with 15 bases of the junction left unmatched. The V gene's germline CDR1 is MNHEY and CDR2 SMNVEV (reference sequence). The chain's CDR3 is CASRHRGLARLTSTDTQYF. In DNA form, the CDR3 reads TGTGCCAGCAGACACCGGGGACTAGCGCGGCTTACTAGCACAGATACGCAGTATTTT.

This clonotype was counted a few times. This sequence joins TRBV7-2 and TRBJ2-2, with D possibly being TRBD2 (5 bases). This CDR3 contains 14 residues. The V gene's germline CDR1 is SGHTA and CDR2 FQGNSA. Deletions cut 2 bases from V and 6 bases from J, with 10 bases between. The CDR3 region is CASSLTLVAGELFF. CDR3 DNA sequence: TGTGCCAGCAGCTTAACACTAGTGGCCGGGGAGCTGTTTTTT.

This clonotype has only a few counts. The chain links TRBV7-2 to TRBJ1-4, with 9 bases that match TRBD1. CDR1 and CDR2 from the germline V gene are SGHTA and FQGNSA. V gave up 2 bases and J gave up 2 bases; unmatched junction bases: 9. The CDR3 sequence is 18 residues long. This CDR3 is CASSLLPTGGSTNEKLFF. The CDR3 region has the DNA TGTGCCAGCAGCTTATTGCCAACAGGGGGCTCGACTAATGAAAAACTGTTTTTT. Full variable domain (outside the CDR3, taken from reference TRBV7-2 and TRBJ1-4): GAGVSQSPSNKVTEKGKDVELRCDPISGHTALYWYRQSLGQGLEFLIYFQGNSAPDKSGLPSDRFSAERTGGSVSTLTIQRTQQEDSAVYLCASSLLPTGGSTNEKLFFGSGTQLSVL.

Many counts were recorded for this clonotype. The rearrangement uses TRBV3-1 and TRBJ2-1, with 11 bases lining up with TRBD2. CDR3 size: 14 residues. Trimming removed 6 bases from V and 5 bases from J; junction bases left unmatched: 3. Germline V gene sequence: CDR1 LGHDT, CDR2 YNNKEL (reference sequence). The DNA for the CDR3 is TGTGCCAGCAGACTAGCGGGAGTCCACAATGAGCAGTTCTTC. Its protein is CASRLAGVHNEQFF.

The genes are TRBV6-6 and TRBJ1-1, with a weak D call TRBD1 (6 bases). CDR1 MNHNY and CDR2 SVGAGI come from the germline V gene (reference sequence). V was cut by 2 bases and J by 1 base, with 11 bases left in between. The CDR3 has 15 residues. CDR3 sequence (DNA): TGTGCCAGCAGTTACGAGGGGGGGACGAACACTGAAGCTTTCTTT. Its translation is CASSYEGGTNTEAFF.

This clonotype was picked up many times. The genes are TRBV12-3 or TRBV12-4 and TRBJ2-7; 12 bases match TRBD1. CDR3 length: 18 residues. V shed 3 bases, J shed 4 bases, and the junction held 13 bases outside the gene matches. The CDR3 region is CASSFGTGGGRAPYEQYF. The CDR3 nucleotides read TGTGCCAGCAGTTTTGGGACAGGGGGCGGGAGGGCCCCATACGAGCAGTACTTC.

This clonotype was seen ten or more times. The chain joins TRBV6-2 or TRBV6-3 to TRBJ2-3; D is unresolved. The CDR3 consists of 13 residues. CDR1 and CDR2 (germline): MNHEY, SVGEGT. V was trimmed by 8 bases and J by 2 bases, leaving 11 bases between them. CDR3 amino acids: CASGDWNTDTQYF. DNA for the CDR3: TGTGCCAGCGGAGACTGGAACACAGATACGCAGTATTTT.

This clonotype was observed at least ten times. The rearrangement joins TRBV20-1 to TRBJ1-5; 9 bases line up with TRBD1. V trimming: 3 bases; J trimming: 4 bases; junction bases outside the gene matches: 4. The CDR3 has 14 residues. CDR1 and CDR2 from the germline V gene are DFQATT and SNEGSKA (reference sequence). This CDR3 is CSASRGQGNQPQHF. As DNA, the CDR3 is TGCAGTGCTAGTCGGGGACAGGGTAATCAGCCCCAGCATTTT.

Only a few counts were recorded for this clonotype. The rearrangement joins TRBV10-3 to TRBJ2-1; weak D call: TRBD1 (6 bases). Germline lookup yields CDR1 ENHRY and CDR2 SYGVKD. The CDR3 loop spans 15 amino acids. V gave up 8 bases and J gave up 6 bases, with 20 bases separating them. CDR3: CAIQIGGTSVNEQFF. DNA for the CDR3: TGTGCCATCCAAATAGGGGGTACTTCCGTCAATGAGCAGTTCTTC.

This clonotype showed up many times. V gene TRBV24-1 combines with J gene TRBJ1-4, with 7 bases lining up with TRBD1. Losses at the gene ends were 9 bases for V and 8 bases for J; bases not matched to a gene: 11. Per the germline V gene, CDR1 is KGHDR and CDR2 is SFDVKD. This CDR3 region has 14 residues. The CDR3 protein is CATGTASVGEKLFF. Here the CDR3 DNA reads TGTGCCACCGGGACAGCCAGTGTAGGGGAAAAACTGTTTTTT.

The rearrangement links TRBV7-2 to TRBJ2-1; D is possibly TRBD2 (6 bases). The germline V gene encodes CDR1 SGHTA and CDR2 FQGNSA. Trimming took off 1 base at V and 7 bases at J, with 17 bases between the two ends. The CDR3 is 16 amino acids. CDR3 in amino acids: CASSLGGSTTRNEQFF. The CDR3 region has the DNA TGTGCCAGCAGCTTAGGTGGCAGTACGACTAGAAATGAGCAGTTCTTC. Combining the CDR3 with reference TRBV7-2 and TRBJ2-1 gives the whole variable domain GAGVSQSPSNKVTEKGKDVELRCDPISGHTALYWYRQSLGQGLEFLIYFQGNSAPDKSGLPSDRFSAERTGGSVSTLTIQRTQQEDSAVYLCASSLGGSTTRNEQFFGPGTRLTVL.

The chain combines TRBV20-1 with TRBJ1-6; 7 bases align to TRBD1. This CDR3 has 15 residues. After removal of 0 bases from V and 7 bases from J, the junction contained 6 bases not matched to a gene. Germline-derived CDR1 and CDR2 are DFQATT and SNEGSKA (reference sequence). The CDR3 reads CSARDQGVENSPLHF. The CDR3 DNA reads TGCAGTGCTAGAGATCAGGGGGTTGAGAATTCACCCCTCCACTTT.

This clonotype occurred a few times. The chain combines TRBV11-2 with TRBJ1-2, with a tentative D call TRBD1 (6 bases). Germline-derived CDR1 and CDR2 are SGHAT and FQNNGV. The V and J ends lost 2 bases and 3 bases respectively, with 13 bases between them. The CDR3 runs to 15 residues. This CDR3 reads CASSLFRAGDYGYTF. The DNA for the CDR3 is TGTGCCAGCAGCTTATTCAGGGCAGGGGACTATGGCTACACCTTC.